The rows below give T cell receptor beta chains drawn from one sample of a study of blood T cells in healthy people across ages. TCRdb re-analysed the 5' RACE reads in MiXCR, keeping a single row per CDR3 protein. The sample records 1.5 million to 2 million distinct CDR3 sequences, about 39% being singletons. The sample comprised blood. These TCRs come from a human donor in good health. Both conserved end residues are trimmed from each CDR3. Each record gives: V gene, CDR3 length, CDR3 protein.

TRBV4-3,14,ASSQDRPGTGAMQY
TRBV27,10,ACGTGGGKLF
TRBV20-1,15,SARDLRRMGGQETQY
TRBV7-9,12,ASSHPGLYYGYT
TRBV19,11,ASTPNGRDIQY
TRBV3-1,16,ASSPLLGLAGGQETQY
TRBV4-2,13,ASSQQDGVGPETF
TRBV11-2,11,ASSHYVGVGYT
TRBV4-1,14,ASSLFSSGGAWELF
TRBV6-2/TRBV6-3,12,ASSYEGRGNGYT
TRBV5-1,12,ASSSDNPRETQY
TRBV4-1,11,ASSHRGFNEQF
TRBV20-1,16,SARTSPGISLSSTEAF
TRBV30,8,AWSLGQQY
TRBV2,9,VSSLRDEQF
TRBV12-3/TRBV12-4,11,ASSYDQGYEQY
TRBV6-6,12,ASTDPDAANGYT
TRBV6-1,12,ASREYRGMKTQY
TRBV7-9,11,ASSVQGWETQY
TRBV3-1,13,ASSPGIISYNEQF
TRBV20-1,17,SARAGGRLIEISNQPQH
TRBV11-2,13,ASSSLAAISYEQY
TRBV7-6,14,ASSLADRGPRNEQF
TRBV6-2/TRBV6-3,11,ASSYDGNYEQY
TRBV6-6,13,ASSGHRGRRETQY
TRBV5-1,14,ASKDSNSGGTDTQY
TRBV6-5,12,ASSVEGNPTEAF
TRBV6-1,9,ASIGTEEAF
TRBV7-2,12,ASSFELALNTQY
TRBV6-6,14,ASSPAMGFSSYEQY
TRBV11-2,12,ASSRGRMIDEQY
TRBV20-1,15,SARDYLGLAGYNEQF